The entry below gives a single T cell receptor beta chain sequence along with its context. This sample also contains other DNA sequences that code for the same CDR3. This record comes from a study of blood T cell repertoires in COVID-19. Turning to the study itself: The United States, Italy and Spain provided the acute and convalescent COVID-19 samples.

Assignments of participants to cohorts depended upon their own reported clinical history. Trimming removed 3 bases from V and 1 base from J, with 6 bases in between. This CDR3 spans 13 amino acids. Germline V gene lookup returns CDR1 SGHTA and CDR2 FQGTGA. Per the study methods: Amplification with reference gene primers provided the estimates of nucleated cell counts. Sequencing used immunoSEQ multiplex PCR; TCRdb keeps in-frame clones, though not all of them. V, J and clone size were drawn from that table, and D and trimming were deduced from the DNA. This table holds around 400,000 clones, roughly 80% found once.

The sequencing input was PBMCs or T cells enriched from blood (not recorded which). The clonotype was recovered from a woman aged 50 to 65 who had recovered from COVID-19. V is TRBV7-3 and J is TRBJ1-1, with D hard to call. This chain's CDR3 is CASSLGRNTEAFF. DNA for the CDR3: TGTGCCAGCAGCTTGGGGAGGAACACTGAAGCTTTCTTT.